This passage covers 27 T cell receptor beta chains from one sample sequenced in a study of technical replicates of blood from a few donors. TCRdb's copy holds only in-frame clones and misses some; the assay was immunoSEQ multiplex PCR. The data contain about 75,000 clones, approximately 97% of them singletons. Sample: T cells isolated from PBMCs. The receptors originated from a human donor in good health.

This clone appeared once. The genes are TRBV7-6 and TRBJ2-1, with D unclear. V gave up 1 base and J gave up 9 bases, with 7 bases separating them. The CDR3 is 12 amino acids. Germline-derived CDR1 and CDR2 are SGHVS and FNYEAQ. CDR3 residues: CASSLGRVEQFF. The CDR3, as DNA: TGTGCCAGCAGCTTAGGTCGAGTTGAGCAGTTCTTC.

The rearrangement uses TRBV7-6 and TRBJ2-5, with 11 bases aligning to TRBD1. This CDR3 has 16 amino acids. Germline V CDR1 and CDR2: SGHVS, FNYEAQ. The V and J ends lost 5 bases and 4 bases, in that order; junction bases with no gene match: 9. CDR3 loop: CASSPHADRGLETQYF. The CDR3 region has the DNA TGTGCCAGCAGCCCTCACGCGGACAGGGGGCTAGAGACCCAGTACTTC.

The CDR3 DNA follows: TGCGCCAGCAGCCAAGCCGTAGCGGGAGTAGCGTCAGATACGCAGTATTTT. Protein product: CASSQAVAGVASDTQYF. This chain uses TRBV4-1 with TRBJ2-3, with 9 positions matching TRBD2. Germline V gene lookup returns CDR1 MGHRA and CDR2 YSYEKL. The CDR3 loop spans 17 amino acids. After removal of 1 base from V and 4 bases from J, the junction contained 9 bases not matched to a gene.

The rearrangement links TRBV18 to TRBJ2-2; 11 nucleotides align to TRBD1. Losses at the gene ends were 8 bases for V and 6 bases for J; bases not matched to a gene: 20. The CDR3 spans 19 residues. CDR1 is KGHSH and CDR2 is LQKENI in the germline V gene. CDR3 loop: CASPRSDRGRVRSSGELFF. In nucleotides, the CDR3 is TGTGCCAGCCCACGGTCGGACAGGGGGCGAGTTCGATCATCCGGGGAGCTGTTTTTT.

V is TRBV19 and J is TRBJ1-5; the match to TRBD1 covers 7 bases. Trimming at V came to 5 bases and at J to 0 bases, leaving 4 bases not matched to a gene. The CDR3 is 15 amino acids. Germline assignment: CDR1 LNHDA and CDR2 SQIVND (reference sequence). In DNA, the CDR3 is TGTGCCAGTAGTGATACAGGGGATAGCAATCAGCCCCAGCATTTT. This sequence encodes CASSDTGDSNQPQHF.

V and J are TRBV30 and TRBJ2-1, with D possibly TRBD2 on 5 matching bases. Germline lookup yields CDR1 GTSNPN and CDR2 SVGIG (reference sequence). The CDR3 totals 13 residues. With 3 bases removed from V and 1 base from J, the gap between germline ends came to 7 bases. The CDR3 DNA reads TGTGCCTGGAGCACGGGATCCTACAATGAGCAGTTCTTC. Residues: CAWSTGSYNEQFF.

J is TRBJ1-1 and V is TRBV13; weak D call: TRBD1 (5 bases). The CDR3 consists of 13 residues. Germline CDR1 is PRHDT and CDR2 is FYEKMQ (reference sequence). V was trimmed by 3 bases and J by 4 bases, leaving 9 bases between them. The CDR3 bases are TGTGCCAGCAGCTTGCAGGGTGTCACTGAAGCTTTCTTT. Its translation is CASSLQGVTEAFF.

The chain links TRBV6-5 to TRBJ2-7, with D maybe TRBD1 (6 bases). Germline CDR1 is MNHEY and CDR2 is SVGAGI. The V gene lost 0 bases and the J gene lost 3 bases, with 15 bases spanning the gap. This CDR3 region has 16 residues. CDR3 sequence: CASSYSMTQGSYEQYF. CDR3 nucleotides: TGTGCCAGCAGTTACTCTATGACACAGGGAAGCTACGAGCAGTACTTC.

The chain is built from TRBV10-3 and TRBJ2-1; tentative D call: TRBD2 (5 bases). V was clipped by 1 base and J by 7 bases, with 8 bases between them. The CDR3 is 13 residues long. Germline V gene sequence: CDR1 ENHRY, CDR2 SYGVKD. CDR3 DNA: TGTGCCATCAGTGAGTTGGACTCGAATGAGCAGTTCTTC. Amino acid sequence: CAISELDSNEQFF.

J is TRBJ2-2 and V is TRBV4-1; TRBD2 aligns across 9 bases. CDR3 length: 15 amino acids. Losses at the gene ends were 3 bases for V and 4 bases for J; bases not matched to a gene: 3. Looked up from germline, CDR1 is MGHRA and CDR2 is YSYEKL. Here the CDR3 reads CASSQRLAVTGELFF. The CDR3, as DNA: TGCGCCAGCAGCCAGCGACTAGCGGTCACCGGGGAGCTGTTTTTT.

The CDR3 region has the DNA TGTGCCAGCAGCTTACTGGAGACTGAAGCTTTCTTT. It specifies CASSLLETEAFF. This sequence joins TRBV13 and TRBJ1-1; D gene ambiguous. The V gene lost 2 bases and the J gene lost 5 bases, with 6 bases spanning the gap. Per germline, CDR1 PRHDT and CDR2 FYEKMQ (reference sequence). The CDR3 extends over 12 amino acids. The variable domain in full, with the rest retrieved from reference TRBV13 and TRBJ1-1, is AAGVIQSPRHLIKEKRETATLKCYPIPRHDTVYWYQQGPGQDPQFLISFYEKMQSDKGSIPDRFSAQQFSDYHSELNMSSLELGDSALYFCASSLLETEAFFGQGTRLTVV.

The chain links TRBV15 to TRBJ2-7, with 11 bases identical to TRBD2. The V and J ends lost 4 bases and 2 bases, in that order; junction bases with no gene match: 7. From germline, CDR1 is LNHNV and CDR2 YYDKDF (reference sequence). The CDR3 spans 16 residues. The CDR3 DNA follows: TGTGCCACCAGCAATTTTCTAGCGGGAGGCCCCTACGAGCAGTACTTC. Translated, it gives CATSNFLAGGPYEQYF.

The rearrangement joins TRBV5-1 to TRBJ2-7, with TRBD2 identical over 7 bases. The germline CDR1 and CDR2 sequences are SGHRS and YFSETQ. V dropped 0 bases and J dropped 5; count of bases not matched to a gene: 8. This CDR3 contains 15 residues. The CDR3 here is CASSLEVGGIHEQYF. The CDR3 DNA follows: TGCGCCAGCAGCTTGGAGGTCGGGGGGATCCACGAGCAGTACTTC.

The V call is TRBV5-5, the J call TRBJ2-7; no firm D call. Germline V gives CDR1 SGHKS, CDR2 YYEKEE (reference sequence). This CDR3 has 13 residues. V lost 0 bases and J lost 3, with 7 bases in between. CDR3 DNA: TGTGCCAGCAGCTTGGGACATGTCTACGAGCAGTACTTC. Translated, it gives CASSLGHVYEQYF.

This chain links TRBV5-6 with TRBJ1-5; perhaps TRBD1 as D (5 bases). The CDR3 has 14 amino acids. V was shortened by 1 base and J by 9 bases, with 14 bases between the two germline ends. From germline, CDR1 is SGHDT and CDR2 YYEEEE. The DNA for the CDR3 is TGTGCCAGCAGCTTGTACGGGGGGGGATGGCCCCAGCATTTT. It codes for CASSLYGGGWPQHF.

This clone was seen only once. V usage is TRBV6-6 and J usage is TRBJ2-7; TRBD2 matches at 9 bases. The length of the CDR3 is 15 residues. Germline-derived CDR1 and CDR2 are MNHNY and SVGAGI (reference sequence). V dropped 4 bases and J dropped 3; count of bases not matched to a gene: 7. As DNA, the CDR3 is TGTGCCAGCAGTTCGAAAGCGGGAGGAGTCTACGAGCAGTACTTC. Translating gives CASSSKAGGVYEQYF.

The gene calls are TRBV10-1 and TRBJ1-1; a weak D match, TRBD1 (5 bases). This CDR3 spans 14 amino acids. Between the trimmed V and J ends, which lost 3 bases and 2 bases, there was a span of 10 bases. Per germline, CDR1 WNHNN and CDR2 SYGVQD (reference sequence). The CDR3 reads CASSEATENTEAFF. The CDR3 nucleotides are TGCGCCAGCAGTGAAGCGACAGAAAACACTGAAGCTTTCTTT.

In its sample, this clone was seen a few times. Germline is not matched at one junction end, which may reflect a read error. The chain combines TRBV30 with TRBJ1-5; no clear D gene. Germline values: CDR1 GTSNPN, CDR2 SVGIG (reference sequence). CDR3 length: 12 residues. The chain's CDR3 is CPWEGLNQPQHF. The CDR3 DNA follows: TGTCCCTGGGAGGGCCTTAATCAGCCCCAGCATTTT.

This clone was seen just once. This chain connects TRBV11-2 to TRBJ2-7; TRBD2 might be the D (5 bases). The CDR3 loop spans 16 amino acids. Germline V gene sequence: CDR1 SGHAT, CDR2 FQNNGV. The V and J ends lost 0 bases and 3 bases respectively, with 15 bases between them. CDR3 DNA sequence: TGTGCCAGCAGCTTAGATGAACGGGAAGTGGACTACGAGCAGTACTTC. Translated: CASSLDEREVDYEQYF.

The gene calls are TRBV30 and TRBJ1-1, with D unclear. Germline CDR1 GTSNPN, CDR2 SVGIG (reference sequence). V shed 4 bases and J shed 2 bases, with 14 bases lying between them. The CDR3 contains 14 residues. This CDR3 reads CAWKRPGYNTEAFF. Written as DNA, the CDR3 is TGTGCCTGGAAGCGGCCTGGCTACAACACTGAAGCTTTCTTT.

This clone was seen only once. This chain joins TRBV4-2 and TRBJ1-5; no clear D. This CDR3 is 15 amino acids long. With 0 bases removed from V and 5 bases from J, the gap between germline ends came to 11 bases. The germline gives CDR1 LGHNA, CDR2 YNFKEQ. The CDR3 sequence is CASSQDPAGYQPQHF. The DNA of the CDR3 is TGTGCCAGCAGCCAAGATCCTGCAGGTTATCAGCCCCAGCATTTT.

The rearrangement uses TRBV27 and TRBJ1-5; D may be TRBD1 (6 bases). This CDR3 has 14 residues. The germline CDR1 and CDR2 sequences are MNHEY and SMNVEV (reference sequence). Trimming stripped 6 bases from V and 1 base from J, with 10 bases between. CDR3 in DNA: TGTGCCAGCAGCCCCCAGGGGAGCAATCAGCCCCAGCATTTT. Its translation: CASSPQGSNQPQHF.

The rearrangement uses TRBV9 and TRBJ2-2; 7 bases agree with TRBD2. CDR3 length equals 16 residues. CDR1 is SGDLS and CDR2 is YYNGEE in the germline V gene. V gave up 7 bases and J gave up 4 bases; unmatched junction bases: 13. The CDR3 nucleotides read TGTGCCAGCGGCTCGAAAGCGGGAATCAGCACCGGGGAGCTGTTTTTT. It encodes CASGSKAGISTGELFF.

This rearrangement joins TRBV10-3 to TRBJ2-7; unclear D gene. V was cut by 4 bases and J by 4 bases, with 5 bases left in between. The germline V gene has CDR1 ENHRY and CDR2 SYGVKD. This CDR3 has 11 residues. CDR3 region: CAISGSYEQYF. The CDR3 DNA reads TGTGCCATCAGTGGGAGTTACGAGCAGTACTTC.

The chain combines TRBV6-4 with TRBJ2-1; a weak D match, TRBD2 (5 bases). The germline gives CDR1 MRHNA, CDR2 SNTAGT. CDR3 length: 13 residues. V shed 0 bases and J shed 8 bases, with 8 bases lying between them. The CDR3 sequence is CASSDSSRDEQFF. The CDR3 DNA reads TGTGCCAGCAGTGACTCGTCGCGGGATGAGCAGTTCTTC.

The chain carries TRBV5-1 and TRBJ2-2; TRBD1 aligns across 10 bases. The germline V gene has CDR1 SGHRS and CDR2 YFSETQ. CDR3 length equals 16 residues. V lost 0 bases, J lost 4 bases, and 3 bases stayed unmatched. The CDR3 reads CASSLEGTGATGELFF. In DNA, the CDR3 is TGCGCCAGCAGCTTGGAGGGGACAGGGGCCACCGGGGAGCTGTTTTTT.

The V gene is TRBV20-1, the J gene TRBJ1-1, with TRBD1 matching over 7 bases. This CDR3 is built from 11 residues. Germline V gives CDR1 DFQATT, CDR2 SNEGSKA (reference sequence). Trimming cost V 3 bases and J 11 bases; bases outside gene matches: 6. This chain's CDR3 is CSASRDSGAFF. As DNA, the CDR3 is TGCAGTGCTAGTAGGGACAGTGGGGCTTTCTTT.